These 28 T cell receptor beta chains were all obtained from the same sample, sequenced in a study of shared clonotypes between healthy human individuals. This table comes from immunoSEQ multiplex PCR, and its TCRdb copy is limited to in-frame clones, with some not included. The sample includes nearly 750,000 clones, over 60% seen only once; the top ten take approximately 1.7%. Sequencing input: memory CD4+ T cells sorted from blood. As for subset: CD45RA-negative fraction. These receptors came from a woman in her thirties in good health.

The chain is built from TRBV28 and TRBJ2-7, with D unresolved. This CDR3 region has 13 residues. Germline loops: CDR1 MDHEN, CDR2 SYDVKM. The V end lost 4 bases, the J end lost 3 bases, and 10 bases lay between the germline ends. CDR3 DNA: TGTGCCAGCAGTTCCCCACAAGGCTACGAGCAGTACTTC. Protein product: CASSSPQGYEQYF.

The chain couples TRBV7-2 to TRBJ1-5, with D perhaps TRBD1 (6 bases). Germline V gene sequence: CDR1 SGHTA, CDR2 FQGNSA. Trimming pared 5 bases from V and 0 bases from J, leaving 14 bases between. The CDR3 is 16 amino acids. DNA for the CDR3: TGTGCCAGCAGCCTTCAGACGGGACATAGCAATCAGCCCCAGCATTTT. This sequence encodes CASSLQTGHSNQPQHF. Full variable domain (missing parts from reference TRBV7-2 and TRBJ1-5): GAGVSQSPSNKVTEKGKDVELRCDPISGHTALYWYRQSLGQGLEFLIYFQGNSAPDKSGLPSDRFSAERTGGSVSTLTIQRTQQEDSAVYLCASSLQTGHSNQPQHFGDGTRLSIL.

The DNA for the CDR3 is TGTGCCTGGAGTGTAGGGCAGGTAACTGAAGCTTTCTTT. As protein: CAWSVGQVTEAFF. The chain joins TRBV30 to TRBJ1-1, with no clear D. CDR3 length: 13 residues. Trimming stripped 0 bases from V and 5 bases from J, with 10 bases between. Germline loops: CDR1 GTSNPN, CDR2 SVGIG (reference sequence).

The chain has TRBV28 and TRBJ2-1; 11 bases are shared with TRBD2. The CDR3 contains 15 residues. Germline V lookup: CDR1 MDHEN, CDR2 SYDVKM. The ends lost 7 bases at V and 7 bases at J; junction bases unmatched: 9. The CDR3 here is CASTVAGGPKNEQFF. CDR3 nucleotides: TGTGCCAGCACGGTAGCGGGAGGGCCTAAGAATGAGCAGTTCTTC.

The chain couples TRBV11-2 to TRBJ2-1; TRBD2 is a possible D gene (5 bases). The germline V gene has CDR1 SGHAT and CDR2 FQNNGV. There are 13 residues in the CDR3. V dropped 1 base and J dropped 4 bases, with 5 bases sitting between them. The CDR3 coding sequence is TGTGCCAGCAGCTTAGGGGAGTACAATGAGCAGTTCTTC. It is translated as CASSLGEYNEQFF.

This clone turned up a few times. A read error may account for a junction end that differs from germline. J is TRBJ2-7 and V is TRBV11-2; the D is unclear. The CDR3 is 13 amino acids. In germline, CDR1 is SGHAT, CDR2 FQNNGV. The DNA for the CDR3 is TGTGCCAGCAGCTTAGTATTCTCCTCCGAGCAGTACTTC. Amino acids: CASSLVFSSEQYF.

Regarding this clone: Other DNA sequences in this specimen translate into the identical CDR3. This chain joins TRBV7-6 and TRBJ1-1; D is ambiguous. V gave up 5 bases and J gave up 2 bases, with 9 bases separating them. This CDR3 is built from 13 residues. Germline-derived CDR1 and CDR2 are SGHVS and FNYEAQ. The CDR3: CASSAQANTEAFF. DNA of the CDR3: TGTGCCAGCAGCGCCCAGGCTAACACTGAAGCTTTCTTT. Filled out from reference TRBV7-6 and TRBJ1-1, the complete variable domain reads GAGVSQSPRYKVTKRGQDVALRCDPISGHVSLYWYRQALGQGPEFLTYFNYEAQQDKSGLPNDRFSAERPEGSISTLTIQRTEQRDSAMYRCASSAQANTEAFFGQGTRLTVV.

The chain is built from TRBV12-5 and TRBJ1-5; D call uncertain. The CDR3 runs to 12 residues. Germline assignment: CDR1 LGHNT and CDR2 FRNRAP. V dropped 6 bases and J dropped 4 bases, with 7 bases sitting between them. This chain's CDR3 is CASGVNNQPQHF. In DNA form, the CDR3 reads TGTGCTAGTGGGGTGAATAATCAGCCCCAGCATTTT.

The gene calls are TRBV28 and TRBJ2-5; 9 bases are shared with TRBD1. Looked up from germline, CDR1 is MDHEN and CDR2 is SYDVKM. The CDR3 contains 15 residues. V dropped 5 bases and J dropped 5; count of bases not matched to a gene: 9. CDR3 bases: TGTGCCAGCAGTACGCCGGGGACAGGGCTGGAGACCCAGTACTTC. Translating it yields CASSTPGTGLETQYF.

The V gene is TRBV2, the J gene TRBJ2-5; either TRBD1 or TRBD2 may fit D (6 bases each). This CDR3 has 15 amino acids. V was shortened by 2 bases and J by 5 bases, with 15 bases between the two germline ends. Germline values: CDR1 SNHLY, CDR2 FYNNEI. CDR3 sequence: CASSELGGGGETQYF. Here the CDR3 DNA reads TGTGCCAGCAGTGAATTGGGGGGCGGAGGGGAGACCCAGTACTTC. Full variable domain (rest looked up from reference TRBV2 and TRBJ2-5): EPEVTQTPSHQVTQMGQEVILRCVPISNHLYFYWYRQILGQKVEFLVSFYNNEISEKSEIFDDQFSVERPDGSNFTLKIRSTKLEDSAMYFCASSELGGGGETQYFGPGTRLLVL.

The chain links TRBV28 to TRBJ1-2; 8 bases match TRBD1. This CDR3 has 14 residues. Unmatched junction bases numbered 10, after V lost 5 bases and J lost 8 bases. The germline CDR1 and CDR2 sequences are MDHEN and SYDVKM. CDR3 sequence (DNA): TGTGCCAGCAGTCCCGACGGACAGGGAAGAGGCTACACCTTC. As protein: CASSPDGQGRGYTF.

J is TRBJ2-7 and V is TRBV10-3; weak D call: TRBD1 (6 bases). CDR3 length equals 12 residues. Trimming pared 5 bases from V and 5 bases from J, leaving 10 bases between. CDR1 and CDR2 (germline): ENHRY, SYGVKD. Written as DNA, the CDR3 is TGTGCCATCAGTTCCGGACAGCACGAGCAGTACTTC. Amino acid sequence: CAISSGQHEQYF.

J is TRBJ2-3 and V is TRBV7-2, with TRBD2 as a possible D gene (5 bases). Germline values: CDR1 SGHTA, CDR2 FQGNSA. Trimming left V 4 bases short and J 2 bases short, with 7 bases between. The CDR3 totals 13 residues. CDR3 nucleotide sequence: TGTGCCAGCAGCTCGGGAAACACAGATACGCAGTATTTT. Translation gives CASSSGNTDTQYF. The full variable domain, in which reference TRBV7-2 and TRBJ2-3 provide the parts outside the CDR3, is GAGVSQSPSNKVTEKGKDVELRCDPISGHTALYWYRQSLGQGLEFLIYFQGNSAPDKSGLPSDRFSAERTGGSVSTLTIQRTQQEDSAVYLCASSSGNTDTQYFGPGTRLTVL.

The V and J genes are TRBV2 and TRBJ2-3, with no clear D. The germline gives CDR1 SNHLY, CDR2 FYNNEI. Trimming cost V 7 bases and J 6 bases, with 11 bases left between them. This CDR3 comprises 12 residues. CDR3 in DNA: TGTGCCAGCAAGGTCGCGTTGGATACGCAGTATTTT. Amino acids: CASKVALDTQYF.

The chain joins TRBV21-1 to TRBJ1-3; the table calls TRBD1, which could not be checked here. TRBV21-1 is a pseudogene segment. CDR3 size: 20 residues. CDR3 sequence: CASSGHSGGKEGRSPNTIYF. The CDR3 DNA is TGTGCCAGCAGCGGACATTCAGGGGGGAAGGAAGGTCGTTCGCCGAACACCATATATTTT.

The J gene is TRBJ1-1, the V gene TRBV18; the D gene is possibly TRBD1 (6 bases). The CDR3 consists of 16 residues. Germline CDR1 and CDR2: KGHSH and LQKENI. Between the trimmed V and J ends, which lost 1 base and 6 bases, there was a span of 18 bases. As DNA, the CDR3 is TGTGCCAGCTCACCACTTCGAGGGGGAGTGGGGGCTGAAGCTTTCTTT. Translation gives CASSPLRGGVGAEAFF.

The chain couples TRBV4-1 to TRBJ1-5; D gene ambiguous. V was pared by 3 bases and J by 2 bases, with 17 bases between. Germline CDR1 and CDR2: MGHRA and YSYEKL. CDR3 length equals 17 residues. This CDR3 is CASSHPKGDSGNQPQHF. CDR3 sequence (DNA): TGCGCCAGCAGCCATCCGAAGGGAGATTCGGGCAATCAGCCCCAGCATTTT.

The rearrangement links TRBV18 to TRBJ1-5; a possible D gene is TRBD1 (6 bases). Germline CDR1 reads KGHSH; CDR2 reads LQKENI. The CDR3 is 13 residues long. V lost 5 bases, J lost 4 bases, and 9 bases lay in between. The CDR3 DNA follows: TGTGCCAGCTCAACAGGGTCTAATCAGCCCCAGCATTTT. Its protein is CASSTGSNQPQHF.

This chain joins TRBV4-1 and TRBJ2-1; tentatively, D is TRBD2 (6 bases). V lost 2 bases to trimming and J lost 3 bases, with 14 bases between them. Germline V gene data show CDR1 as MGHRA and CDR2 as YSYEKL. The CDR3 sequence is 16 residues long. CDR3 DNA: TGCGCCAGCAGCCAATCTCCTAGCGAAGTCTACAATGAGCAGTTCTTC. Encoded protein: CASSQSPSEVYNEQFF.

The gene calls are TRBV7-9 and TRBJ2-3; D call uncertain. V shed 10 bases and J shed 0 bases, with 8 bases lying between them. The CDR3 is made up of 12 amino acids. Germline values: CDR1 SEHNR, CDR2 FQNEAQ (reference sequence). As DNA, the CDR3 is TGTGCCACCACCGACAGCACAGATACGCAGTATTTT. Translation gives CATTDSTDTQYF.

The V gene is TRBV7-9, the J gene TRBJ2-7; no clear D. The CDR3 spans 15 residues. Trimming shortened V by 5 bases and J by 6 bases, and 20 bases separated the two germline ends. The germline CDR1 and CDR2 sequences are SEHNR and FQNEAQ (reference sequence). This CDR3 is CASSATVAGRSEQYF. For the CDR3, the DNA is TGTGCCAGCAGCGCAACGGTAGCAGGCCGTTCCGAGCAGTACTTC. Drawing the rest from reference TRBV7-9 and TRBJ2-7, the complete variable domain is DTGVSQNPRHKITKRGQNVTFRCDPISEHNRLYWYRQTLGQGPEFLTYFQNEAQLEKSRLLSDRFSAERPKGSFSTLEIQRTEQGDSAMYLCASSATVAGRSEQYFGPGTRLTVT.

This sequence joins TRBV30 and TRBJ2-2; D possibly matches TRBD1 or TRBD2 (5 bases each). This CDR3 has 15 amino acids. With 4 bases removed from V and 5 bases from J, the gap between germline ends came to 17 bases. Germline CDR1 is GTSNPN and CDR2 is SVGIG (reference sequence). CDR3 region: CAWTTWGSGTGELFF. CDR3 in DNA: TGTGCCTGGACTACTTGGGGGAGCGGTACCGGGGAGCTGTTTTTT.

This clone was seen ten or more times. The sample contains more than one DNA sequence encoding this CDR3. The J gene is TRBJ2-2, the V gene TRBV11-3; D is unclear. Trimming stripped 3 bases from V and 2 bases from J, with 7 bases between. The CDR3 covers 14 residues. Germline CDR1 reads SGHNT; CDR2 reads YENEEA. As DNA, the CDR3 is TGTGCCAGCAGCTTGGGCAGAAACACCGGGGAGCTGTTTTTT. Translated: CASSLGRNTGELFF.

This chain connects TRBV27 to TRBJ2-5; 7 nucleotides agree with TRBD2. The J call is doubtful: the DNA matches TRBJ2-7 better. Germline assignment: CDR1 MNHEY and CDR2 SMNVEV (reference sequence). This CDR3 comprises 15 residues. The CDR3 nucleotides read TGTGCCAGCAGTTTATCTCGCGGGAGTGCCTACGAGCAGTACTTC. Translating it yields CASSLSRGSAYEQYF.

V gene TRBV7-2 combines with J gene TRBJ2-2; D may be TRBD1 (5 bases). Germline assignment: CDR1 SGHTA and CDR2 FQGNSA. V was pared by 5 bases and J by 3 bases, with 10 bases between. The CDR3 is 14 residues long. The CDR3 sequence: CASSQAGYTGELFF. CDR3 nucleotide sequence: TGTGCCAGCAGCCAAGCAGGGTACACCGGGGAGCTGTTTTTT.

J is TRBJ1-3 and V is TRBV11-2; possibly TRBD1 for D (6 bases). This CDR3 has 15 amino acids. Per germline, CDR1 SGHAT and CDR2 FQNNGV. The germline V and J ends were trimmed by 2 bases and 2 bases, with 10 bases remaining between them. CDR3: CASSLTRGTGNTIYF. CDR3 sequence (DNA): TGTGCCAGCAGCTTAACCAGGGGTACTGGAAACACCATATATTTT.

The J gene is TRBJ2-1, the V gene TRBV28; D not certain. This CDR3 has 13 residues. V lost 2 bases and J lost 4, with 6 bases in between. Germline V gene sequence: CDR1 MDHEN, CDR2 SYDVKM. DNA for the CDR3: TGTGCCAGCAGTTTAAAGGAGTACAATGAGCAGTTCTTC. Protein sequence: CASSLKEYNEQFF.

The chain is built from TRBV14 and TRBJ2-1; TRBD2 is a possible D gene (6 bases). V lost 3 bases, J lost 8 bases, and 17 bases lay in between. The CDR3 runs to 15 residues. Looked up from germline, CDR1 is SGHDN and CDR2 is FVKESK. The CDR3 coding sequence is TGTGCCAGCAGCCAGAGGACTATTCCTAGCGATGAGCAGTTCTTC. Translating it yields CASSQRTIPSDEQFF.